This T cell receptor (beta chain) came from a study of T cells in Graves' hyperthyroidism and ophthalmopathy. The PBMCs had their origin in 8.5 to 10 ml of fresh peripheral blood. Notes on the study in general: Stable hyperthyroidism was separated from ophthalmopathy by a model based on 13 V-J features. The majority of expanded thyroid clonotypes above 0.001 also appeared in blood. Before onset, by a median of approximately 6.2 months, the model predicted ophthalmopathy.

Researchers amplified the TCR beta CDR3 regions from RNA transcripts. An initial round of RT-PCR targeting the TCR CDR3 relied on the HTBI primer set. TCRdb recomputed calls from the multiplex PCR reads with MiXCR, one row per CDR3 protein. The repertoire has hundreds of thousands of distinct CDR3 sequences, roughly 14% of them found once; the top ten carry around 4.5%. This clonotype was recorded many times. Its antigen is unidentified. The sequence came from a woman in her forties with Graves' ophthalmopathy. Sequences were obtained from blood.

CDR3 residues: CASSLGGSRGAEQYF. The DNA for the CDR3 is TGTGCCAGCAGTTTAGGTGGGTCAAGAGGGGCCGAGCAGTACTTC. This chain links TRBV28 with TRBJ2-7, with D perhaps given as TRBD1 or TRBD2 (5 bases each). The CDR3 totals 15 residues. Trimming took off 2 bases at V and 6 bases at J, with 17 bases between the two ends. In germline, CDR1 is MDHEN, CDR2 SYDVKM.